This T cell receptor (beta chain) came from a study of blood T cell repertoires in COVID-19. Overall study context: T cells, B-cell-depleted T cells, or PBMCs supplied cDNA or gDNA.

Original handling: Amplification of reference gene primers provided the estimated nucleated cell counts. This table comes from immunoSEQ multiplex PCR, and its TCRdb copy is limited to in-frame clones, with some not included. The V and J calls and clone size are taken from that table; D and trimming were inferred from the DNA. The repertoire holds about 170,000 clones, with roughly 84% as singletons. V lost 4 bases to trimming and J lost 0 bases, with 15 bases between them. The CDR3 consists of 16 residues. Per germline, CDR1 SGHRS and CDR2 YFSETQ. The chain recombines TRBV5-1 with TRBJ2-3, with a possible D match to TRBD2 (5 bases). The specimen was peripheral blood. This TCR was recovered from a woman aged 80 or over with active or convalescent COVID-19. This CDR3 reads CASSPSDYPSTDTQYF. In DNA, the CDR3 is TGCGCCAGCAGCCCGTCCGACTACCCGAGCACAGATACGCAGTATTTT.